This is a list of T cell receptor beta chains from one sample in a study of PD-1 blockade in classical Hodgkin lymphoma. The assay was immunoSEQ multiplex PCR, and TCRdb's table has in-frame clones only and misses some. The sample shows thousands of clones, roughly 80% of them seen only once. The source was peripheral blood mononuclear cells (PBMCs), collected at baseline. All receptors come from a human donor with classical Hodgkin lymphoma. The CDR3 runs from the conserved cysteine through the conserved F or W. Each record gives: clone size, D gene, J gene, V gene, CDR3 DNA, CDR3 protein. A D gene is named only where the DNA matches it firmly. For some rows the clone size is stated as once, few or many, or as a class when expanded; others skip it.

abundance: once
d_gene: NA
j_gene: TRBJ2-3
v_gene: TRBV6-4
CDR3nt: TGTGCCAGCACTCGATCAAATCACACAGATACGCAGTATTTT
CDR3aa: CASTRSNHTDTQYF

abundance: NA
d_gene: NA
j_gene: TRBJ2-2
v_gene: TRBV19
CDR3nt: TGTGCCAGTAGGTTGGGGGGCCTCACCGGGGAGCTGTTTTTT
CDR3aa: CASRLGGLTGELFF

abundance: NA
d_gene: NA
j_gene: TRBJ1-3
v_gene: TRBV5-1
CDR3nt: TGCGCCAGCAGCCGCCAACTTCTGACCGGGGAAGGACCTGGAAACACCATATATTTT
CDR3aa: CASSRQLLTGEGPGNTIYF

abundance: NA
d_gene: NA
j_gene: TRBJ2-7
v_gene: TRBV11-2
CDR3nt: TGTGCCAGCAGCTTGTGGTCCCACGAGCAGTACTTC
CDR3aa: CASSLWSHEQYF

abundance: NA
d_gene: TRBD1
j_gene: TRBJ2-2
v_gene: TRBV19
CDR3nt: TGTGCCAGTACAATACCGGGACAGGGGGTCGGGGAGCTGTTTTTT
CDR3aa: CASTIPGQGVGELFF

abundance: NA
d_gene: NA
j_gene: TRBJ2-3
v_gene: TRBV29-1
CDR3nt: TGCAGCGTTGGGGAGCTCCAAGATACGCAGTATTTT
CDR3aa: CSVGELQDTQYF

abundance: NA
d_gene: NA
j_gene: TRBJ2-7
v_gene: TRBV4-1
CDR3nt: TGCGCCAGCAGCCAAGAGCCGGGACAAGGGTCACACGAGCAGTACTTC
CDR3aa: CASSQEPGQGSHEQYF

abundance: once
d_gene: NA
j_gene: TRBJ2-3
v_gene: TRBV6-1
CDR3nt: TGTGCCAGCATAAAGGAGGGGAGGCCTACAGATACGCAGTATTTT
CDR3aa: CASIKEGRPTDTQYF

abundance: NA
d_gene: TRBD2
j_gene: TRBJ2-1
v_gene: TRBV14
CDR3nt: TGTGCCAGCAGCCCGACTAGCGGGGGGGCCAATGAGCAGTTCTTC
CDR3aa: CASSPTSGGANEQFF

abundance: NA
d_gene: NA
j_gene: TRBJ2-3
v_gene: TRBV6-1
CDR3nt: TGTGCCAGCAACCCAGGGTCCAATCGCTTAGCGTATTTT
CDR3aa: CASNPGSNRLAYF

abundance: NA
d_gene: TRBD1
j_gene: TRBJ2-6
v_gene: TRBV13
CDR3nt: TGTGCCAGCTCGACAGGGGTCTCTGGGGCCAACGTCCTGACTTTC
CDR3aa: CASSTGVSGANVLTF

abundance: NA
d_gene: NA
j_gene: TRBJ1-3
v_gene: TRBV2
CDR3nt: TGTGCCAGCCTCAGAGGGACTTCTGGAAACACCATATATTTT
CDR3aa: CASLRGTSGNTIYF

abundance: NA
d_gene: NA
j_gene: TRBJ1-5
v_gene: TRBV7-9
CDR3nt: TGTGCCAGCAGCTCCGGGGCTCAGCCCCAGCATTTT
CDR3aa: CASSSGAQPQHF

abundance: NA
d_gene: NA
j_gene: TRBJ2-7
v_gene: TRBV25-1
CDR3nt: TGTGCCAGCAGTGAATTCCAGAGCTCCTACGAGCAGTACTTC
CDR3aa: CASSEFQSSYEQYF

abundance: NA
d_gene: NA
j_gene: TRBJ2-2
v_gene: TRBV11-3
CDR3nt: TGTGCCAGCAGCTTAGTCCGGGATCAGTCCGGGGAGCTGTTTTTT
CDR3aa: CASSLVRDQSGELFF

abundance: NA
d_gene: NA
j_gene: TRBJ2-3
v_gene: TRBV6-5
CDR3nt: TGTGCCAGCAGTTACATTGGTGACACAGATACGCAGTATTTT
CDR3aa: CASSYIGDTDTQYF

abundance: NA
d_gene: NA
j_gene: TRBJ1-1
v_gene: TRBV4-1
CDR3nt: TGCGCCAGCAGCCAAGTAGAGGGGCGGAACACTGAAGCTTTCTTT
CDR3aa: CASSQVEGRNTEAFF

abundance: NA
d_gene: NA
j_gene: TRBJ2-4
v_gene: TRBV21-1
CDR3nt: TGTGCCAGCAGCTACCCGCCACTTGGAGACATTCAGTACTTC
CDR3aa: CASSYPPLGDIQYF

abundance: NA
d_gene: NA
j_gene: TRBJ1-4
v_gene: TRBV4-3
CDR3nt: TGCGCCAGCAGCCAAGATGGTCGGGGGGATAATGAAAAACTGTTTTTT
CDR3aa: CASSQDGRGDNEKLFF

abundance: NA
d_gene: NA
j_gene: TRBJ1-1
v_gene: TRBV5-1
CDR3nt: TGCGCCAGCAGCTTTACCATTGGAAGGACTGAAGCTTTCTTT
CDR3aa: CASSFTIGRTEAFF

abundance: NA
d_gene: NA
j_gene: TRBJ2-7
v_gene: TRBV12-5
CDR3nt: TGTGCTAGTGGTTTGGTATTAGGGGGAGTGTACGAGCAGTACTTC
CDR3aa: CASGLVLGGVYEQYF

abundance: NA
d_gene: NA
j_gene: TRBJ2-3
v_gene: TRBV6-1
CDR3nt: TGTGCCAGCAGTGAAGGGGGTTCTAGCACAGATACGCAGTATTTT
CDR3aa: CASSEGGSSTDTQYF

abundance: NA
d_gene: NA
j_gene: TRBJ2-5
v_gene: TRBV2
CDR3nt: TGTGCCAGCAGTGCCCCGGGACAAGAGACCCAGTACTTC
CDR3aa: CASSAPGQETQYF

abundance: NA
d_gene: TRBD1
j_gene: TRBJ1-1
v_gene: TRBV7-9
CDR3nt: TGTGCCAGCAGCTCTTCTACAGGGGTATTGGACACTGAAGCTTTCTTT
CDR3aa: CASSSSTGVLDTEAFF